Reported below is one T cell receptor (beta chain). The CDR3 has 13 residues. V lost 2 bases to trimming and J lost 11 bases, with 15 bases between them. The germline gives CDR1 LGHDT, CDR2 YNNKEL (reference sequence). Under the authors' procedure: Cell counts per sample came from amplifying reference gene primers. Data came from immunoSEQ multiplex PCR; TCRdb stores just in-frame clones and leaves some out. V and J calls and clone size are given by that table; D and trimming were obtained from the DNA. The sample holds about 55,000 clones, approximately 82% seen once. This entry comes from a study of blood T cell repertoires in COVID-19. About the research overall: COVID-19 samples collected from the United States, Italy and Spain covered acute and convalescent phases. Sample material is recorded as cDNA or gDNA derived from T cells, B-cell-depleted T cells, or PBMCs.

J is TRBJ1-1 and V is TRBV3-1 (or the pseudogene TRBV3-2); D is unresolved. This clonotype originated in a human donor in a cohort sampled during active COVID-19. The sequenced material came from peripheral blood. The CDR3 DNA reads as TGTGCCAGCAGCCAATTTACAGAGCGGAGTGCTTTCTTT. Its protein product is CASSQFTERSAFF.